What follows is one TCR beta chain and its context. The data originate from a study of T cells in Graves' hyperthyroidism and ophthalmopathy. The overall study: Peripheral blood was collected at initial diagnosis, before any treatment.

RNA transcripts gave rise to amplified TCR beta CDR3 regions. The HTBI set primed first-round TCR CDR3 RT-PCR. TCRdb reprocessed the multiplex PCR reads with MiXCR, giving one entry per CDR3 protein. The sample holds 560,000 or so distinct CDR3 sequences; about 20% are singletons and the top ten take around 50%. The CDR3 totals 15 residues. The germline CDR1 and CDR2 sequences are MNHNS and SASEGT. V gave up 2 bases and J gave up 4 bases, with 14 bases separating them. The sample taken for sequencing was blood. This sequence originates from a man aged 40-49 years with Graves' ophthalmopathy. The rearrangement joins TRBV6-1 to TRBJ1-2; D not resolved. The CDR3 loop is CASSEQVLTFYGYTF. As DNA, the CDR3 is TGTGCCAGCAGTGAACAGGTGCTTACTTTCTATGGCTACACCTTC.